This is a list of T cell receptor beta chains from one sample in a study of blood T cell repertoires in COVID-19. Method: immunoSEQ multiplex PCR; TCRdb's copy keeps in-frame clones and lacks some. The data hold about 87,000 clones, with roughly 86% observed a single time. Sequenced input: peripheral blood. The receptors shown here come from a man aged 40-49 years with acute or convalescent COVID-19. Each CDR3 is given with its conserved first and last residue. D genes are given only for firm matches. Size is omitted from some rows. Given values are once, few, many or a class for expanded clones.

TGTGCCAGCAGCTCCTCGACAGGCTACGAGCAGTACTTC CASSSSTGYEQYF TRBV11-3 NA few TRBJ2-7
TGTGCCACCAGACCCCTAACAGGACCCGAAGCTTTCTTT CATRPLTGPEAFF TRBV15 NA NA TRBJ1-1
TGTGCCAGCAGGGCGGACAGGGCCGGAAACACCATATATTTT CASRADRAGNTIYF TRBV2 TRBD1 NA TRBJ1-3
TGTGCCAGCAGCGCCGCGGGGGAGGGGCCTGGAAACACCATATATTTT CASSAAGEGPGNTIYF TRBV7-3 NA NA TRBJ1-3
TGTGCCAGCAGCTTAATAATCAGGGGCACTGAAGCTTTCTTT CASSLIIRGTEAFF TRBV11-2 NA few TRBJ1-1
TGTGCCAGTAGTGCCGGCCGCGGGGCAGAGACCCAGTACTTC CASSAGRGAETQYF TRBV19 NA NA TRBJ2-5
TGTGCCAGCACCTTGCCTCGGGTCCCCAACACTGAAGCTTTCTTT CASTLPRVPNTEAFF TRBV5-6 NA NA TRBJ1-1
TGTGCCAGCAGCCAGGACAGAGGGACTGAAGCTTTCTTT CASSQDRGTEAFF TRBV7-8 NA NA TRBJ1-1
TGTGCCAGTCTTTCCAGGTCGACAACTAATGAAAAACTGTTTTTT CASLSRSTTNEKLFF TRBV19 NA NA TRBJ1-4
TGTGCCGGGAAGGGACTCTACCCCTCCTACGAGCAGTACTTC CAGKGLYPSYEQYF TRBV30 NA few TRBJ2-7
TGTGCCAGCAGGGCGGTGGGGGCTGGAGGCTACACCTTC CASRAVGAGGYTF TRBV2 NA NA TRBJ1-2
TGTGCCAGCAGCTTCAAACGACAGCCGAACACTGAAGCTTTCTTT CASSFKRQPNTEAFF TRBV7-8 NA NA TRBJ1-1
TGTGCCAGCAGCTTAGACAGGGGGCTGCTCTACGAGCAGTACTTC CASSLDRGLLYEQYF TRBV7-2 TRBD1 NA TRBJ2-7
TGTGCCAGCAGCCCCCTACCGGGACAGAAAAACTATGGCTACACCTTC CASSPLPGQKNYGYTF TRBV3-1/TRBV3-2 TRBD1 NA TRBJ1-2
TGTGCCAGCAGTTTAAACGGCGGGGACTCCTACAATGAGCAGTTCTTC CASSLNGGDSYNEQFF TRBV27 NA NA TRBJ2-1
TGTGCCAGCAGTTGGACTAGTGGCACCGGGGAGCTGTTTTTT CASSWTSGTGELFF TRBV6-6 TRBD2 NA TRBJ2-2
TGTGCCTGGAGCCCCGGGACTAGCTGGCCCTACGAGCAGTACTTC CAWSPGTSWPYEQYF TRBV30 TRBD2 NA TRBJ2-7
TGTGCCAGTGACCAGGGGGCCACTACTAACTATGGCTACACCTTC CASDQGATTNYGYTF TRBV19 TRBD1 NA TRBJ1-2
TGTGCCAGCAGTTTGGGCAGCAATCAGCCCCAGCATTTT CASSLGSNQPQHF TRBV12-3/TRBV12-4 NA NA TRBJ1-5
TGTGCCACCCGGGACAGTCCCCTCGAGCAGTACTTC CATRDSPLEQYF TRBV6-5 TRBD1 NA TRBJ2-7
TGTGCCAGCAGTCTTCAGGGGCCCTACGAGCAGTACTTC CASSLQGPYEQYF TRBV12-3/TRBV12-4 NA NA TRBJ2-7
TGTGCCAGCAGCTTTAGGACAGGGGTGCGCTCCTACAATGAGCAGTTCTTC CASSFRTGVRSYNEQFF TRBV5-6 TRBD1 NA TRBJ2-1
TGTGCCAGCAGCTTGGCTCAGCGGAACACTGAAGCTTTCTTT CASSLAQRNTEAFF TRBV5-5 NA NA TRBJ1-1
TGTGCCTGGAGGGAGCCGGGGAGTCGTGCTAGCACAGATACGCAGTATTTT CAWREPGSRASTDTQYF TRBV30 NA NA TRBJ2-3
TGTGCCAGCAGTGTTCGGACTGCGAACACCGGGGAGCTGTTTTTT CASSVRTANTGELFF TRBV13 NA NA TRBJ2-2
TGTGCCAGCAGTGAAAACAGTAATAACTATGGCTACACCTTC CASSENSNNYGYTF TRBV6-1 NA NA TRBJ1-2
TGTGCCAGCAGCGGGAGGACTATCTCCTACAATGAGCAGTTCTTC CASSGRTISYNEQFF TRBV7-2 NA NA TRBJ2-1
TGTGCCAGCAGCTTACAGGACAGCTATCAGCCCCAGCATTTT CASSLQDSYQPQHF TRBV7-2 NA NA TRBJ1-5
TGTGCCTGGAGACAGGGCGGTAAGGGTGGCTACACCTTC CAWRQGGKGGYTF TRBV30 NA NA TRBJ1-2
TGTGCCAGCACCCTGAATGGCGGGAGCCCCAATGAGCAGTTCTTC CASTLNGGSPNEQFF TRBV5-6 TRBD2 NA TRBJ2-1
TGTGCCAGCAGCAAACTAGCGGGAGTCGAGCAGTACTTC CASSKLAGVEQYF TRBV21-1 NA NA TRBJ2-7
TGTGCCATCAGACCCGGGACTAGCGGGAGGTGGTACAATGAGCAGTTCTTC CAIRPGTSGRWYNEQFF TRBV10-3 TRBD2 NA TRBJ2-1
TGTGCCTGGAGTGTATGGGGACTTTCTTACGAGCAGTACTTC CAWSVWGLSYEQYF TRBV30 NA NA TRBJ2-7
TGTGCCTGGAACGGACAGCTCTCTGGAAACACCATATATTTT CAWNGQLSGNTIYF TRBV30 NA few TRBJ1-3
TGTGCCAGCAGTGGACAGCCGAACACCGGGGAGCTGTTTTTT CASSGQPNTGELFF TRBV6-4 NA NA TRBJ2-2
TGTGCCAGCAGTCCCGGGATTAGAGGGAATGGCTACACCTTC CASSPGIRGNGYTF TRBV7-2 NA NA TRBJ1-2
TGTGCCAGCAGCTCACGGAGCGGGAGGTGGGATGAGCAGTTCTTC CASSSRSGRWDEQFF TRBV5-5 TRBD2 NA TRBJ2-1
TGCGCCAGCAGCCGCGACGCGGCAGATACGCAGTATTTT CASSRDAADTQYF TRBV5-1 NA NA TRBJ2-3
TGCAGTGCTAGTTACTACGGGGGGAGTTACGAGCAGTACTTC CSASYYGGSYEQYF TRBV20-1 TRBD2 once TRBJ2-7
TGTGCCAGCAGCCAAGACCGTCGCGGGTTTGGGGGCTACACCTTC CASSQDRRGFGGYTF TRBV3-1/TRBV3-2 NA NA TRBJ1-2